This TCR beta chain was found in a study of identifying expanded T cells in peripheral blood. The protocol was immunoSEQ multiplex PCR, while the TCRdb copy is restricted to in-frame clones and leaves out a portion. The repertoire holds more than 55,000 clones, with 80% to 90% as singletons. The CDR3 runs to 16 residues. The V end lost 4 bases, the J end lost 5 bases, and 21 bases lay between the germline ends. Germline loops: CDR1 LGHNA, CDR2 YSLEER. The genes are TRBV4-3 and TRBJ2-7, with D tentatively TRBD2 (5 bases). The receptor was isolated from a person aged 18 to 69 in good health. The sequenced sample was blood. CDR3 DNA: TGCGCCAGCAGCCGCCGATGGAGGTCCGAATCCCACGAGCAGTACTTC. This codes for CASSRRWRSESHEQYF.